This is a list of T cell receptor beta chains from one sample in a study of shared clonotypes between healthy human individuals. Method: immunoSEQ multiplex PCR; TCRdb's copy keeps in-frame clones and lacks some. The profile covers roughly 2,500,000 clones, with approximately 94% appearing a single time and around 0.37% taken by the ten largest. Sequencing was performed on naive CD4+ T cells from PBMCs. The receptors come from a man between 18 and 29 years old in good health. Some clones in this sample may be carry-over from other donors' samples. Both conserved end residues are part of each CDR3. A D gene is named only where the DNA matches it firmly. Expanded clones get a size class; other rows say once, few or many, or leave the size out.

CDR3 protein: CASSQSCPLNYGYTF
CDR3 DNA: TGCGCCAGCAGTCAATCGTGCCCACTGAACTATGGCTACACCTTC
D gene: .
clone size: .
J gene: TRBJ1-2
V gene: TRBV23-1

CDR3 protein: CASRSTGETEAFF
CDR3 DNA: TGTGCCAGCAGATCGACAGGGGAGACTGAAGCTTTCTTT
D gene: TRBD1
clone size: .
J gene: TRBJ1-1
V gene: TRBV6-6

CDR3 protein: CASSPGREGYNEQFF
CDR3 DNA: TGTGCCAGCAGCCCTGGCCGTGAGGGTTACAATGAGCAGTTCTTC
D gene: .
clone size: once
J gene: TRBJ2-1
V gene: TRBV28

CDR3 protein: CASSISGRRSSYEQYF
CDR3 DNA: TGTGCCAGCAGTATATCCGGGCGACGGAGCTCCTACGAGCAGTACTTC
D gene: .
clone size: .
J gene: TRBJ2-7
V gene: TRBV27

CDR3 protein: CASARGGSGANVLTF
CDR3 DNA: TGTGCCAGTGCTCGAGGGGGATCTGGGGCCAACGTCCTGACTTTC
D gene: .
clone size: .
J gene: TRBJ2-6
V gene: TRBV19

CDR3 protein: CASSPGVQETQYF
CDR3 DNA: TGTGCCAGCTCACCGGGGGTCCAAGAGACCCAGTACTTC
D gene: .
clone size: .
J gene: TRBJ2-5
V gene: TRBV18

CDR3 protein: CASSLWGRNTGELFF
CDR3 DNA: TGTGCCAGCAGCTTATGGGGGCGGAACACCGGGGAGCTGTTTTTT
D gene: .
clone size: .
J gene: TRBJ2-2
V gene: TRBV11-2

CDR3 protein: CASSPRTEVSYGYTF
CDR3 DNA: TGCGCCAGCAGCCCAAGGACGGAGGTCTCTTATGGCTACACCTTC
D gene: .
clone size: .
J gene: TRBJ1-2
V gene: TRBV5-1

CDR3 protein: CASSPRQGASGGRADTQYF
CDR3 DNA: TGTGCCAGCAGCCCTCGACAGGGGGCCTCGGGAGGGCGAGCAGATACGCAGTATTTT
D gene: TRBD1
clone size: .
J gene: TRBJ2-3
V gene: TRBV11-1

CDR3 protein: CASSLRLFAGELFF
CDR3 DNA: TGCGCCAGCAGCCTAAGGTTGTTTGCCGGGGAGCTGTTTTTT
D gene: .
clone size: few
J gene: TRBJ2-2
V gene: TRBV10-1

CDR3 protein: CASSLGTSHNEQFF
CDR3 DNA: TGTGCCAGCAGTTTGGGAACCTCACACAATGAGCAGTTCTTC
D gene: .
clone size: .
J gene: TRBJ2-1
V gene: TRBV27

CDR3 protein: CASSAQVSAPENTF
CDR3 DNA: TGTGCCAGCAGCGCCCAGGTCAGTGCCCCTGAGAACACCTTC
D gene: .
clone size: .
J gene: TRBJ1-2
V gene: TRBV2

CDR3 protein: CASSADSYSNQPQHF
CDR3 DNA: TGTGCCAGCAGCGCTGACAGTTATAGCAATCAGCCCCAGCATTTT
D gene: .
clone size: .
J gene: TRBJ1-5
V gene: TRBV9

CDR3 protein: CAWSVSEQFF
CDR3 DNA: TGTGCCTGGAGTGTAAGTGAGCAGTTCTTC
D gene: .
clone size: once
J gene: TRBJ2-1
V gene: TRBV30

CDR3 protein: CASSLQGARETQYF
CDR3 DNA: TGCGCCAGCAGCTTACAGGGCGCCCGGGAGACCCAGTACTTC
D gene: .
clone size: .
J gene: TRBJ2-5
V gene: TRBV5-1

CDR3 protein: CAWSLGWANEKLFF
CDR3 DNA: TGTGCCTGGAGCTTAGGGTGGGCTAATGAAAAACTGTTTTTT
D gene: .
clone size: .
J gene: TRBJ1-4
V gene: TRBV30

CDR3 protein: CASSLSDSNYGYTF
CDR3 DNA: TGCGCCAGCAGCTTGTCGGATTCTAACTATGGCTACACCTTC
D gene: .
clone size: .
J gene: TRBJ1-2
V gene: TRBV5-1

CDR3 protein: CASSFFPAREQFF
CDR3 DNA: TGTGCCAGCAGCTTTTTTCCCGCCAGGGAGCAGTTCTTC
D gene: .
clone size: .
J gene: TRBJ2-1
V gene: TRBV5-4

CDR3 protein: CASSRTAGDTDTQYF
CDR3 DNA: TGCGCCAGCAGCAGAACGGCGGGGGACACAGATACGCAGTATTTT
D gene: TRBD2
clone size: .
J gene: TRBJ2-3
V gene: TRBV5-1

CDR3 protein: CATTMIQGASKNIQYF
CDR3 DNA: TGTGCCACCACAATGATCCAGGGGGCGTCCAAAAACATTCAGTACTTC
D gene: TRBD1
clone size: .
J gene: TRBJ2-4
V gene: TRBV5-4

CDR3 protein: CASSLSINTEAFF
CDR3 DNA: TGTGCCAGCAGCCTATCAATCAACACTGAAGCTTTCTTT
D gene: .
clone size: .
J gene: TRBJ1-1
V gene: TRBV7-9

CDR3 protein: CAISESRVAQETQYF
CDR3 DNA: TGTGCCATCAGTGAGTCCAGGGTGGCGCAAGAGACCCAGTACTTC
D gene: .
clone size: .
J gene: TRBJ2-5
V gene: TRBV10-3

CDR3 protein: CASSVSGMNTGELFF
CDR3 DNA: TGTGCCAGCAGCGTTAGCGGGATGAACACCGGGGAGCTGTTTTTT
D gene: TRBD2
clone size: .
J gene: TRBJ2-2
V gene: TRBV6-1

CDR3 protein: CASSLRGPGDTQYF
CDR3 DNA: TGTGCCAGCAGTCTCAGGGGGCCGGGAGATACGCAGTATTTT
D gene: TRBD1
clone size: .
J gene: TRBJ2-3
V gene: TRBV6-1

CDR3 protein: CASSTPPSYEQYF
CDR3 DNA: TGTGCCAGTAGTACCCCTCCCTCCTACGAGCAGTACTTC
D gene: .
clone size: .
J gene: TRBJ2-7
V gene: TRBV19

CDR3 protein: CASSRGGGTDTQYF
CDR3 DNA: TGTGCCAGCAGTCGAGGGGGGGGCACAGATACGCAGTATTTT
D gene: .
clone size: .
J gene: TRBJ2-3
V gene: TRBV11-3

CDR3 protein: CASSPYRENTGELFF
CDR3 DNA: TGTGCCAGCTCACCTTACCGAGAGAACACCGGGGAGCTGTTTTTT
D gene: .
clone size: once
J gene: TRBJ2-2
V gene: TRBV18

CDR3 protein: CASSLGDTEAFF
CDR3 DNA: TGTGCCAGCAGCTTAGGGGACACGGAAGCTTTCTTT
D gene: .
clone size: .
J gene: TRBJ1-1
V gene: TRBV11-3

CDR3 protein: CSVAEVNTAGYTF
CDR3 DNA: TGCAGCGTTGCGGAGGTCAACACGGCTGGCTACACCTTC
D gene: .
clone size: .
J gene: TRBJ1-2
V gene: TRBV29-1

CDR3 protein: CASAGTGINTGELFF
CDR3 DNA: TGTGCCAGCGCCGGGACAGGGATAAACACCGGGGAGCTGTTTTTT
D gene: TRBD1
clone size: .
J gene: TRBJ2-2
V gene: TRBV18

CDR3 protein: CASSRDSYNEQFF
CDR3 DNA: TGTGCCAGCAGTCGGGACTCCTACAATGAGCAGTTCTTC
D gene: .
clone size: .
J gene: TRBJ2-1
V gene: TRBV5-6

CDR3 protein: CASRLGTPNTGELFF
CDR3 DNA: TGCGCCAGCAGATTGGGGACCCCGAACACCGGGGAGCTGTTTTTT
D gene: .
clone size: .
J gene: TRBJ2-2
V gene: TRBV5-1

CDR3 protein: CATRQGLQETQYF
CDR3 DNA: TGTGCCACCAGACAGGGACTACAAGAGACCCAGTACTTC
D gene: .
clone size: .
J gene: TRBJ2-5
V gene: TRBV10-3

CDR3 protein: CASRGLTGISYEQYF
CDR3 DNA: TGTGCCAGCAGGGGACTGACAGGGATCTCCTACGAGCAGTACTTC
D gene: .
clone size: .
J gene: TRBJ2-7
V gene: TRBV6-5

CDR3 protein: CASSVARTSGELFF
CDR3 DNA: TGTGCCAGCAGCGTCGCCCGGACTAGCGGGGAGCTGTTTTTT
D gene: TRBD2
clone size: .
J gene: TRBJ2-2
V gene: TRBV6-1

CDR3 protein: CASSLEGLSNQPQHF
CDR3 DNA: TGCGCCAGCAGCTTGGAGGGTTTGAGCAATCAGCCCCAGCATTTT
D gene: .
clone size: .
J gene: TRBJ1-5
V gene: TRBV5-1

CDR3 protein: CASSYSRGGGNEKLFF
CDR3 DNA: TGTGCCAGCAGTTACTCGAGGGGTGGGGGTAATGAAAAACTGTTTTTT
D gene: .
clone size: .
J gene: TRBJ1-4
V gene: TRBV6-5

CDR3 protein: CASSFRDRSIQPQHF
CDR3 DNA: TGTGCCAGCAGTTTTCGGGACAGGTCTATTCAGCCCCAGCATTTT
D gene: TRBD1
clone size: few
J gene: TRBJ1-5
V gene: TRBV28

CDR3 protein: CASSSRDSIGETQYF
CDR3 DNA: TGTGCCAGCAGTTCCCGGGACTCCATCGGAGAGACCCAGTACTTC
D gene: .
clone size: .
J gene: TRBJ2-5
V gene: TRBV28

CDR3 protein: CASSARQGYEQYF
CDR3 DNA: TGTGCCAGCAGTGCTCGACAGGGCTACGAGCAGTACTTC
D gene: TRBD1
clone size: .
J gene: TRBJ2-7
V gene: TRBV6-1

CDR3 protein: CASSPAGASGANVLTF
CDR3 DNA: TGTGCCAGTAGCCCCGCGGGGGCCTCTGGGGCCAACGTCCTGACTTTC
D gene: .
clone size: .
J gene: TRBJ2-6
V gene: TRBV19

CDR3 protein: CAISRQGPASEQYF
CDR3 DNA: TGTGCCATCAGTCGACAGGGGCCTGCCTCCGAGCAGTACTTC
D gene: TRBD1
clone size: .
J gene: TRBJ2-7
V gene: TRBV10-3

CDR3 protein: CASSPTRGLNTEAFF
CDR3 DNA: TGTGCCAGCAGCCCCACACGGGGGTTGAACACTGAAGCTTTCTTT
D gene: .
clone size: .
J gene: TRBJ1-1
V gene: TRBV7-2

CDR3 protein: CASSRTWDRVGEQYF
CDR3 DNA: TGTGCCAGCAGCAGAACGTGGGACAGGGTTGGCGAGCAGTACTTC
D gene: TRBD1
clone size: .
J gene: TRBJ2-7
V gene: TRBV28